This entry lists 5 T cell receptor beta chains sequenced from one sample in a study of cytomegalovirus exposure and HLA in healthy donors. The PCR ran on 60 Vbeta and 13 Jbeta primers. Profiled with immunoSEQ multiplex PCR; TCRdb holds only in-frame clones, not every one. Found here are roughly 70,000 clones, just over 75% of them singletons; the top ten hold around 6%. The sequencing input was PBMCs. The receptors originated from a man aged 45-60 years in good health and CMV-seronegative.

V is TRBV7-2 and J is TRBJ2-5; 16 bases align to TRBD2. This CDR3 is 16 amino acids long. The germline V gene encodes CDR1 SGHTA and CDR2 FQGNSA. The junction had 5 bases not matched to a gene; V was cut back by 5 bases and J by 5 bases. CDR3 coding DNA: TGTGCCAGCAGCCAGGGACTAGCGGGGGGGATGGAGACCCAGTACTTC. Protein sequence: CASSQGLAGGMETQYF.

The J gene is TRBJ1-4, the V gene TRBV6-5; 7 bases are a match to TRBD1. V shed 8 bases and J 8 bases; nucleotides not matched to a gene: 11. The length of the CDR3 is 14 residues. Germline CDR1 reads MNHEY; CDR2 reads SVGAGI. This chain's CDR3 is CASAQDRAREKLFF. CDR3 bases: TGTGCCAGCGCTCAAGACAGGGCAAGGGAAAAACTGTTTTTT.

This chain joins TRBV28 and TRBJ2-7, with 9 bases matching TRBD2. V gave up 2 bases and J gave up 2 bases; unmatched junction bases: 7. This CDR3 contains 16 residues. The germline CDR1 and CDR2 sequences are MDHEN and SYDVKM. This CDR3 reads CASSLRSSGTPYEQYF. The CDR3, as DNA: TGTGCCAGCAGTTTAAGATCTAGCGGGACTCCCTACGAGCAGTACTTC.

This rearrangement joins TRBV28 to TRBJ1-1; D is undetermined. Per the germline V gene, CDR1 is MDHEN and CDR2 is SYDVKM. V shed 4 bases and J shed 3 bases, with 9 bases lying between them. The CDR3 runs 13 residues. The CDR3 coding sequence is TGTGCCAGCAGTTGGAGACGGGACACTGAAGCTTTCTTT. Translated, it gives CASSWRRDTEAFF.

V gene TRBV13 combines with J gene TRBJ1-1, with a weak D call TRBD1 (5 bases). Germline V gene data show CDR1 as PRHDT and CDR2 as FYEKMQ (reference sequence). V was shortened by 3 bases and J by 10 bases, with 12 bases between the two germline ends. The CDR3 has 12 residues. DNA for the CDR3: TGTGCCAGCAGCTTCTGGGGCCATGGAGCTTTCTTT. The encoded protein is CASSFWGHGAFF.